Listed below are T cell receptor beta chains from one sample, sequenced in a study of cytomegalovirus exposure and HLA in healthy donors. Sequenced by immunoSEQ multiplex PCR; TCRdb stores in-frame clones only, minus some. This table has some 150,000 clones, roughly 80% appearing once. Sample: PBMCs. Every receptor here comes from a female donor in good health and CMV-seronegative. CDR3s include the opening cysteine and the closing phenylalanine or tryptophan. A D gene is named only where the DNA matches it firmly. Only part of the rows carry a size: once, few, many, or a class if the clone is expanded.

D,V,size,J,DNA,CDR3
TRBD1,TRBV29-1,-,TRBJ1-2,TGCAGCGTATGGACAGGGCCCTATGGCTACACCTTC,CSVWTGPYGYTF
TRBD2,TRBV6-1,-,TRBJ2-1,TGTGCCAGCAGTGCCCCCGGGACTAGCGGGGCTATGCATGAGCAGTTCTTC,CASSAPGTSGAMHEQFF
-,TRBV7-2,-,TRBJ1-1,TGTGCCAGCAGCCCCTTCGGGAGGGGTCTGTCTGAAGCTTTCTTT,CASSPFGRGLSEAFF
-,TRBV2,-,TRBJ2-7,TGTGCCACCACAGGGAATGTGGCCTACGAGCAGTACTTC,CATTGNVAYEQYF
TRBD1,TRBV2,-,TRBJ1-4,TGTGCCAGCAGTCCCGGACAGGCATCTAATGAAAAACTGTTTTTT,CASSPGQASNEKLFF
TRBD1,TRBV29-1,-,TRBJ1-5,TGCAGCGCCGGGACAGGAGGCCAGCCCCAGCATTTT,CSAGTGGQPQHF
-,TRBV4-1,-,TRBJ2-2,TGCGCCAGCAGACTAGGGACCGGGGAGCTGTTTTTT,CASRLGTGELFF
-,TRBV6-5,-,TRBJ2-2,TGTGCCAGCAGCCCTCGGACTGTTACCGGGGAGCTGTTTTTT,CASSPRTVTGELFF
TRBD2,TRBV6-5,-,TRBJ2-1,TGTGCCAGCAGCACCTCTAGCGGGGGTTACAATGAGCAGTTCTTC,CASSTSSGGYNEQFF
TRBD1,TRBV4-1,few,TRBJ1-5,TGCGCCAGCAGCCGAGGACAGGGAGGGCAGCCCCAGCATTTT,CASSRGQGGQPQHF
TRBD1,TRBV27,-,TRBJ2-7,TGTGCCAGCAGTTACTACTACCCCCGGGACAGGGGGCCCCGCCTAAAATACGAGCAGTACTTC,CASSYYYPRDRGPRLKYEQYF
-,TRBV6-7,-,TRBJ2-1,TGTGCCAGCAGTTACAGGGGGAATAATGAGCAGTTCTTC,CASSYRGNNEQFF
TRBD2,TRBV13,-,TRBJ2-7,TGTGCCGGCAGCTTCGGCCTAGCGGAATACGAGCAGTACTTC,CAGSFGLAEYEQYF
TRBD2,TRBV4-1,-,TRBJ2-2,TGCGCCAGCAGCCAAACTGCCCTAGCGGGAGTTGGTACCGGGGAGCTGTTTTTT,CASSQTALAGVGTGELFF
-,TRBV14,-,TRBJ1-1,TGTGCCAGCAGCCATCCAGGCATGAACACTGAAGCTTTCTTT,CASSHPGMNTEAFF
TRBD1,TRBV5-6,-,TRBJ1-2,TGTGCCAGCAGCTTGGCAGGGGGCGATGGCTACACCTTC,CASSLAGGDGYTF
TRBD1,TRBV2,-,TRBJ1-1,TGTGCCAGCAGTGAGTCAGGGGGCGGCTCTGAAGCTTTCTTT,CASSESGGGSEAFF
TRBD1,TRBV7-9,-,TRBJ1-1,TGTGCCAGCAGCTTCGGGACAGGGGAACCCGAAGCTTTCTTT,CASSFGTGEPEAFF
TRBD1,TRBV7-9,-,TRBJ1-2,TGTGCCAGCAGCGTATCACCGGGACAGGTAGCTAACTATGGCTACACCTTC,CASSVSPGQVANYGYTF
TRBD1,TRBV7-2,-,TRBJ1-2,TGTGCCAGCAGCTTCCAGGGGGCGTCCTATGGCTACACCTTC,CASSFQGASYGYTF
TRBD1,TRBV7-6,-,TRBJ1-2,TGTGCCAGCAGCTTAGTACCGGGACAGGGGGACTATGGCTACACCTTC,CASSLVPGQGDYGYTF
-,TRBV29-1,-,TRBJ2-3,TGCAGCGTTGAAGACTCAGGCCCCATTTACGATAGCACAGATACGCAGTATTTT,CSVEDSGPIYDSTDTQYF
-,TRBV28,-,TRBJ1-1,TGTGCCAGCAGTTCATCTGACTCCGCACGAAAAGCTTTCTTT,CASSSSDSARKAFF
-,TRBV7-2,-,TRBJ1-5,TGTGCCAGCAGCTTCACAGGGTCCAGCAATCAGCCCCAGCATTTT,CASSFTGSSNQPQHF
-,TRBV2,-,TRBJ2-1,TGTGCCAGCAGTGAAGCTGGCCAGGAACTCTACAATGAGCAGTTCTTC,CASSEAGQELYNEQFF
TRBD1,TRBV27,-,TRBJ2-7,TGTGCCAGCAGTTTATATGGACAGGGATGGTACGAGCAGTACTTC,CASSLYGQGWYEQYF
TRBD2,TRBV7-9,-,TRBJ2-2,TGTGCCAGCAGCCCCCTGCTTCGGGAGGACACCGGGGAGCTGTTTTTT,CASSPLLREDTGELFF
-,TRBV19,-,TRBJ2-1,TGTGCCAGTAGCCGCAGTTGGAGGAGAGAGAATGAGCAGTTCTTC,CASSRSWRRENEQFF
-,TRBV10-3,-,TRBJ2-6,TGTGCCATCTCAGGGGCCAACGTCCTGACTTTC,CAISGANVLTF
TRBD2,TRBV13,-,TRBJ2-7,TGTGCCAGCAGCTTGAGCGGGAGAAAGAGCGAGCAGTACTTC,CASSLSGRKSEQYF
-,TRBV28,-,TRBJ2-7,TGTGCCAGCAGCCCGGGAAAACTCTCCTACGAGCAGTACTTC,CASSPGKLSYEQYF
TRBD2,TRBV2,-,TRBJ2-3,TGTGCCAGCAGTGCCGGGACTAGGACCACAGATACGCAGTATTTT,CASSAGTRTTDTQYF
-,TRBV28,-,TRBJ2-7,TGTGCCAGCAGTTTGGCGGGCAGGAACATCTACGAGCAGTACTTC,CASSLAGRNIYEQYF
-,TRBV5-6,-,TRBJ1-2,TGTGCCAGCAGCTTGGGGCAGGCGGGGGGCTACACCTTC,CASSLGQAGGYTF
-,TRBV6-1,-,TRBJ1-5,TGTGCCAGCAGTGAATTCGGGGGGGCTCGGCAGCCCCAGCATTTT,CASSEFGGARQPQHF
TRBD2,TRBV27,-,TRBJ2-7,TGTGCCAGCAGTTTCCAACTAGCGGGAGGGATGAGGGAGCAGTACTTC,CASSFQLAGGMREQYF
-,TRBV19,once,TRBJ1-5,TGTGCCAGTAGTCCACAACAGGCCTATCAGCCCCAGCATTTT,CASSPQQAYQPQHF
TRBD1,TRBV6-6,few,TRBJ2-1,TGTGCCAGCAGACTAACTCCGGGACAGCACAATGAGCAGTTCTTC,CASRLTPGQHNEQFF
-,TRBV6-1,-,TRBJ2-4,TGTGCCAGCAGTGAGATGTTAGTGCGCAGGGTAGCCAAAAACATTCAGTACTTC,CASSEMLVRRVAKNIQYF
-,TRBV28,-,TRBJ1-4,TGTGCCAGCCGGGTGGATGAAAAACTGTTTTTT,CASRVDEKLFF
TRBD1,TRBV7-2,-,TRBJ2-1,TGTGCCAGCAGCCCACGGACAGGGGGTTACAATGAGCAGTTCTTC,CASSPRTGGYNEQFF
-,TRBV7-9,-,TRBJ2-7,TGTGCCAGCAGCTTAGGTACTTCCGAGCAGTACTTC,CASSLGTSEQYF
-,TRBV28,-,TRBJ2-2,TGTGCCAGCAGCTTAGACAGCGTCGGGACCGGGGAGCTGTTTTTT,CASSLDSVGTGELFF
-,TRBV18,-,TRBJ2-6,TGTGCCAGCTCACTCACGACCTCCTTAGGGACTTCTGGGGCCAACGTCCTGACTTTC,CASSLTTSLGTSGANVLTF
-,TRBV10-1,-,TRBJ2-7,TGCGCCAGCAGTGATCTAAAGGGAGCCGAGCAGTACTTC,CASSDLKGAEQYF
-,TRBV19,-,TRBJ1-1,TGTGCCAGTAGCCGGGATGTGAACACTGAAGCTTTCTTT,CASSRDVNTEAFF
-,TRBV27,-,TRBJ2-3,TGTGCCGGCAGTCTCGTCTTAGGGGAAGATACGCAGTATTTT,CAGSLVLGEDTQYF
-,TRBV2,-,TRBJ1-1,TGTGCCAGCAGTGAACTTGGACTCAACACTGAAGCTTTCTTT,CASSELGLNTEAFF
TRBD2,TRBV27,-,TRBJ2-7,TGTGCCAGCAGTTTATTGGGGGGGAGCTCCTACGAGCAGTACTTC,CASSLLGGSSYEQYF
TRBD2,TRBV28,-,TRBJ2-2,TGTGCCAGCAGTTCTGGACTAGCGGGAGCCGGGGAGCTGTTTTTT,CASSSGLAGAGELFF
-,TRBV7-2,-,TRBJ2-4,TGTGCCAGCAGCCAAGGGGGGGTGGTCATTCAGTACTTC,CASSQGGVVIQYF
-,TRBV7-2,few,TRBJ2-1,TGTGCCAGCACCGAGAAGTATGAGCAGTTCTTC,CASTEKYEQFF
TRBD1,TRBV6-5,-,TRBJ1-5,TGTGCCAGCAGTTACTCGAGGACAGGGAGCAATCAGCCCCAGCATTTT,CASSYSRTGSNQPQHF